This T cell receptor (beta chain) was recorded in a study of blood T cells in healthy people across ages. A sample-barcoded 5' primer and a J-beta primer mix were used in a second PCR of roughly 6 to 11 cycles. One entry per CDR3 protein, called by TCRdb with MiXCR from the 5' RACE reads. This repertoire shows approximately 800,000 distinct CDR3 sequences, roughly 25% found once; its top ten account for roughly 3.8%. Trimming removed 5 bases from V and 1 base from J, with 14 bases in between. Germline loops: CDR1 DFQATT, CDR2 SNEGSKA (reference sequence). CDR3 size: 14 residues. These records were also assigned to another study, of T cells of mothers and their children. That report adds: Nine systemically healthy Caucasian donors: three mothers, six children.

The rearrangement joins TRBV20-1 to TRBJ1-1; no reliable D call. Source material: blood. This receptor was taken from a boy between 10 and 17 years old in good health. This CDR3 reads CSAGSRDGNTEAFF. The CDR3 DNA is TGCAGTGCTGGCTCACGGGATGGGAACACTGAAGCTTTCTTT.